The present entry profiles one T cell receptor (beta chain) with its context. This clonotype showed up just once. No antigen is known for it. Base quality data are lacking; no much larger clone is found one base away. On its own, one read is weak support. The library was obtained by RT-PCR. The instrument given in TCRdb is Illumina HiSeq 2500. Through fastp at Q25 and MiXCR, TCRdb rebuilt clones from the public reads, retaining in-frame beta chains. CDR3 protein duplicates are merged, each entry listing the most common genes and DNA. The sample table shows approximately 730,000 distinct CDR3 sequences, and approximately 14% are seen once. Of the sample, 5.5% to 7% is held by the ten largest clones. This sample was included in a study of response to subunit inactivated influenza vaccine (dated by TCRdb to the late 2010s). As for the study more broadly: The study used deep quantitative T cell receptor repertoire profiling to track responses to a trivalent subunit inactivated influenza vaccine. Overall results and qualifications from the work: It was suggested by the authors that each seasonal influenza vaccination may recruit only a limited number of new T cells.

There are 16 amino acids in the CDR3, from cysteine to phenylalanine inclusive. Only CDR3 DNA is held: 48 bases, read in frame from base 1. Trimmed from V: 3 bases; trimmed from J: 5 bases; junction bases lacking a gene match: 5. Based on the germline V gene, the CDR1 and CDR2 sequences are SGHRS and YFSETQ. The sequence links TRBV5-1 to TRBJ2-2; 12 bases in between match TRBD1. This TCR was recovered from a man in his fifties or sixties who received an inactivated influenza vaccine. Donor details come from another sample of the same person, matched by shared clones. This material consisted of PBMCs from blood, taken 14 to 15 days before vaccination. The CDR3 reads as follows: CASSSGQGARTGELFF. Here is the DNA: TGCGCCAGCAGCTCGGGACAGGGGGCTCGGACCGGGGAGCTGTTTTTT.